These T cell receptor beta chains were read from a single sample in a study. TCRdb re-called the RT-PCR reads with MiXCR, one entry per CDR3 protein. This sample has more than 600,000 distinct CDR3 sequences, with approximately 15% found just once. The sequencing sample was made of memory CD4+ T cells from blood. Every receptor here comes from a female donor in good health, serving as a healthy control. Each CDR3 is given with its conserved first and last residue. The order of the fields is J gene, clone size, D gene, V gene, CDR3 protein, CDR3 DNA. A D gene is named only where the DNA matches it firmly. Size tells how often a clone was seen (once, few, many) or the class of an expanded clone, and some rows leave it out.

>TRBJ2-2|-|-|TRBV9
CASSVWDGELFF
TGTGCCAGCAGCGTATGGGACGGGGAGCTGTTTTTT
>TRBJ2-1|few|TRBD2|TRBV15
CATSRARGLAGGTGSYNEQFF
TGTGCCACCAGCAGAGCCCGGGGACTAGCGGGAGGGACCGGCTCCTACAATGAGCAGTTCTTC
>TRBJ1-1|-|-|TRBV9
CASSPQGLGNTEAFF
TGTGCCAGCAGCCCCCAGGGTTTGGGGAACACTGAAGCTTTCTTT
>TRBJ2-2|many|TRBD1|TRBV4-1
CASSQTGAPNTGELFF
TGCGCCAGCAGCCAAACAGGGGCGCCGAACACCGGGGAGCTGTTTTTT
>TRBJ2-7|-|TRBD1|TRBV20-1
CSAKATWNQGDEQYF
TGCAGTGCTAAGGCGACTTGGAACCAGGGGGACGAGCAGTACTTC
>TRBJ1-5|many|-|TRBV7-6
CASSLSPGEGQPQHF
TGTGCCAGCAGCTTATCTCCGGGGGAGGGTCAGCCCCAGCATTTT
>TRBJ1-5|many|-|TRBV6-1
CASEESGLQPQHF
TGTGCCAGCGAGGAGTCAGGGCTTCAGCCCCAGCATTTT
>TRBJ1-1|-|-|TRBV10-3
CAINPGLNTEAFF
TGTGCCATCAACCCAGGGCTTAACACTGAAGCTTTCTTT
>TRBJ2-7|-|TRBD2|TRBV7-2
CAGSLGSSGSVQYF
TGTGCCGGCAGCTTAGGTAGTAGCGGGAGTGTGCAGTACTTC
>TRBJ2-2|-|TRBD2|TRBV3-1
CASSQRGGPSRELFF
TGTGCCAGCAGCCAACGGGGGGGGCCTTCCCGGGAGCTGTTTTTT
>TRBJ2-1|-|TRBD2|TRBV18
CASSPRILGLAGGNEQFF
TGTGCCAGCTCACCGCGGATTTTAGGACTAGCGGGAGGAAATGAGCAGTTCTTC
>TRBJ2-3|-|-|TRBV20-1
CSGRDPTLGDTQYF
TGCAGTGGTAGAGATCCGACTCTTGGAGATACGCAGTATTTT
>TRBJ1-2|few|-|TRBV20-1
CSADDWVIGYTF
TGCAGTGCAGATGACTGGGTGATAGGCTACACCTTC
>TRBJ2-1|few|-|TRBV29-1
CSVRNGPNEQFF
TGCAGCGTTCGGAACGGACCGAATGAGCAGTTCTTC
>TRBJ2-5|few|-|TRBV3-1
CASSPTRGEEETQYF
TGTGCCAGCAGCCCAACCAGGGGAGAGGAAGAGACCCAGTACTTC
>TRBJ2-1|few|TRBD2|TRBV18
CASSPMVAGGSNEQFF
TGTGCCAGCTCACCAATGGTAGCGGGGGGAAGCAATGAGCAGTTCTTC
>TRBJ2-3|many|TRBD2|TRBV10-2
CASRELAPRGTQYF
TGCGCCAGCAGAGAACTAGCGCCTCGGGGTACGCAGTATTTT
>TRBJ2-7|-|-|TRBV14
CASSLTRLSSYEQYF
TGTGCCAGCAGTCTTACTAGGTTAAGCTCCTACGAGCAGTACTTC
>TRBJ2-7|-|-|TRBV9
CASSTSPRDEQYF
TGTGCCAGCAGCACCTCTCCCCGGGACGAGCAGTACTTC
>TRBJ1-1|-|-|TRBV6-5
CASSYSNRLYTEAFF
TGTGCCAGCAGTTACTCCAACCGTTTGTACACTGAAGCTTTCTTT
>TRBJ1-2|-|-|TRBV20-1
CSARVLGGNRRTHYGYTF
TGCAGTGCTAGAGTCCTTGGAGGGAATCGACGCACTCACTATGGCTACACCTTC
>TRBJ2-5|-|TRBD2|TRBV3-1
CASTFLAGGRETQYF
TGTGCCAGCACCTTCCTAGCGGGAGGCAGAGAGACCCAGTACTTC
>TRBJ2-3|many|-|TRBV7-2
CASSFKVADTQYF
TGTGCCAGCAGCTTTAAGGTTGCAGATACGCAGTATTTT
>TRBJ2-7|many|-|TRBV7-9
CASTRGTSLYEQYF
TGTGCCAGCACCCGAGGGACATCCCTCTACGAGCAGTACTTC
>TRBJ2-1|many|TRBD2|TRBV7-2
CASSPKRGTYNEQFF
TGTGCCAGCAGCCCGAAGCGGGGGACCTACAATGAGCAGTTCTTC
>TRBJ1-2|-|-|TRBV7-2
CASRQLTGMGGYTF
TGTGCCAGCAGACAACTTACAGGGATGGGTGGCTACACCTTC
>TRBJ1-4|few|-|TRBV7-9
CASSLQQAGEKLFF
TGTGCCAGCAGCTTACAACAGGCGGGTGAAAAACTGTTTTTT
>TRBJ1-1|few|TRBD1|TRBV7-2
CASSQDRTEAFF
TGTGCCAGCAGCCAGGACAGGACTGAAGCTTTCTTT
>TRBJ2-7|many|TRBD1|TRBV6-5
CASHRTGVDEQYF
TGTGCCAGCCACAGGACAGGGGTGGACGAGCAGTACTTC
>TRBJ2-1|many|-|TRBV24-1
CATSDLSTSSYNEQFF
TGTGCCACCAGTGATTTGTCGACTAGCTCCTACAATGAGCAGTTCTTC
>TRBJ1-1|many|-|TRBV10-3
CAISEGRENTEAFF
TGTGCCATCAGTGAGGGGAGGGAGAACACTGAAGCTTTCTTT
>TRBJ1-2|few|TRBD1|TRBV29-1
CSVVESGRGLYGYTF
TGCAGCGTTGTAGAGAGTGGCAGGGGGCTCTATGGCTACACCTTC
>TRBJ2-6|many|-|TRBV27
CASSGRSGANVLTF
TGTGCCAGCAGTGGCAGGTCTGGGGCCAACGTCCTGACTTTC
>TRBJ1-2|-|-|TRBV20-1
CSASREGSYGYTF
TGCAGTGCTAGCAGGGAGGGAAGCTATGGCTACACCTTC
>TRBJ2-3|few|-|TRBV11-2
CASSLEVGDTQYF
TGTGCCAGCAGCTTAGAGGTCGGAGATACGCAGTATTTT
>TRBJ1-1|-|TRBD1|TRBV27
CASATSDRAGGTEAFF
TGTGCCAGCGCAACCTCGGACAGGGCCGGTGGCACTGAAGCTTTCTTT
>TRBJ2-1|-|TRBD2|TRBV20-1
CSAIGILAGDNEQFF
TGCAGTGCTATAGGAATACTAGCGGGAGACAATGAGCAGTTCTTC
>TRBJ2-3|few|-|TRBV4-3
CASSQDWTDTQYF
TGCGCCAGCAGCCAAGATTGGACAGATACGCAGTATTTT
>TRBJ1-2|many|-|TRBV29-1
CSVAGREDEGYTF
TGCAGCGTTGCGGGACGGGAGGATGAGGGCTACACCTTC